Sequencing of this T cell receptor beta chain was carried out in a study of cytomegalovirus exposure and HLA in healthy donors. General observations from the study: Highly shared variants forming one cluster were likely a sequencing artifact. With high specificity and sensitivity, the classifier reportedly diagnosed cytomegalovirus status.

V was pared by 5 bases and J by 2 bases, with 3 bases of the junction left unmatched. The germline gives CDR1 SGHRS, CDR2 YFSETQ. This CDR3 is built from 14 residues. Primers for the PCR totalled 60 Vbeta and 13 Jbeta. Using immunoSEQ multiplex PCR, the repertoire was profiled, and TCRdb retains in-frame clones only, with some absent. The repertoire holds roughly 120,000 clones, roughly 70% seen once, with 3.5% to 5% in the top ten. To note about this clone: No antigen is known for it.

V gene TRBV5-1 combines with J gene TRBJ2-3; TRBD2 agrees at 9 bases. The origin of this receptor is a woman between 40 and 55 years old in good health and CMV-seropositive. The material sequenced was PBMCs. The CDR3 here is CASRPSGTTDTQYF. Here the CDR3 DNA reads TGCGCCAGCAGGCCTAGCGGGACCACAGATACGCAGTATTTT.